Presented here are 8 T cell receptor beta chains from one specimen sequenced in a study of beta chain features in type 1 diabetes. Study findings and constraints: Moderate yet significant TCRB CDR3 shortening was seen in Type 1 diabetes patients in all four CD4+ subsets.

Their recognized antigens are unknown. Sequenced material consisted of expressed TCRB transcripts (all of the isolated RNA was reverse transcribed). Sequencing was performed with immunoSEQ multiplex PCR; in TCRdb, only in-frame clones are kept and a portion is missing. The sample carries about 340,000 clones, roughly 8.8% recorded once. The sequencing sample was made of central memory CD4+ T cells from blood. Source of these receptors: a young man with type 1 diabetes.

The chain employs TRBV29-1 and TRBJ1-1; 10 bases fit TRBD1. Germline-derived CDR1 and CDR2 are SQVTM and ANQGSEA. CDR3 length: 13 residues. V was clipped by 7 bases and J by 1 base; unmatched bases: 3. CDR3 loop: CSAGQGENTEAFF. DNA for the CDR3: TGCAGCGCCGGACAGGGGGAGAACACTGAAGCTTTCTTT. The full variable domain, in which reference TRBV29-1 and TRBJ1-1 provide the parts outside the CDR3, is SAVISQKPSRDICQRGTSLTIQCQVDSQVTMMFWYRQQPGQSLTLIATANQGSEATYESGFVIDKFPISRPNLTFSTLTVSNMSPEDSSIYLCSAGQGENTEAFFGQGTRLTVV.

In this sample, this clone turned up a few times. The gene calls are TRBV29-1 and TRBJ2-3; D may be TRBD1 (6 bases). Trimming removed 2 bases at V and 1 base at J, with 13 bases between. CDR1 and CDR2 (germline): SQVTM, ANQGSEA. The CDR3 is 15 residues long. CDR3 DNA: TGCAGCGTTGAATTGGGGGCGATGGGCACAGATACGCAGTATTTT. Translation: CSVELGAMGTDTQYF.

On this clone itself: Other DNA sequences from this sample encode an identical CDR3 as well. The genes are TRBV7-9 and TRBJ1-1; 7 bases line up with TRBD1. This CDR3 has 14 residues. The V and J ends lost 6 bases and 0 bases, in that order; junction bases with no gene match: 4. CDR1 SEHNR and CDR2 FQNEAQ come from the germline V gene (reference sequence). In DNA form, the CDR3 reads TGTGCCAGCAGTTCACAGGGGATGAACACTGAAGCTTTCTTT. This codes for CASSSQGMNTEAFF.

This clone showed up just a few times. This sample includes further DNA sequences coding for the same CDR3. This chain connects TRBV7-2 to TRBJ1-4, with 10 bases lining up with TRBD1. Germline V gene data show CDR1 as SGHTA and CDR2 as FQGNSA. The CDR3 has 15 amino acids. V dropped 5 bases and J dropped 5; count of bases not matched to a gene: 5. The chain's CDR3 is CASSRDRGRNEKLFF. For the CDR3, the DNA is TGTGCCAGCAGCCGAGACAGGGGGCGGAATGAAAAACTGTTTTTT.

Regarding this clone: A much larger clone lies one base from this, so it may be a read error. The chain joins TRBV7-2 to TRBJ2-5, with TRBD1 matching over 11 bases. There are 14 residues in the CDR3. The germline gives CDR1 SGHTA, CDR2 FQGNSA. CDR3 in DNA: TGCGCCAGCAGCCAAGGACAGGGGGCAGAGACCCAGTACTTC. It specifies CASSQGQGAETQYF.

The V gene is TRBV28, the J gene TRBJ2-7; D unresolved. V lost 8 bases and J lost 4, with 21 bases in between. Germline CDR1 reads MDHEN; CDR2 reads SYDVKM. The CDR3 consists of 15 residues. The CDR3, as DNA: TGTGCCAGCTTGTCCCCGGGCCCAGGCAAATACGAGCAGTACTTC. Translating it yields CASLSPGPGKYEQYF.

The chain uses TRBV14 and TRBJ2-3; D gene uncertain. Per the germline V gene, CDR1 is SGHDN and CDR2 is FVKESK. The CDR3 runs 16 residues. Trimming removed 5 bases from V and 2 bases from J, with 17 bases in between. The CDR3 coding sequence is TGTGCCAGCAGCAGTGGGCTTGCTACCGTCACAGATACGCAGTATTTT. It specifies CASSSGLATVTDTQYF.

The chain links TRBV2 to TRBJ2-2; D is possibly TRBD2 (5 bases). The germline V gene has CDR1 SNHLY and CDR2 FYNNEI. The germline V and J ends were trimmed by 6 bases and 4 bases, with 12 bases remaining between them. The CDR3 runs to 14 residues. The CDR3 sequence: CASSYGESTGELFF. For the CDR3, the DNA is TGTGCCAGCAGCTACGGGGAGAGCACCGGGGAGCTGTTTTTT.